A selection of T cell receptor beta chains follows, all from one sample in a study of CD8 T cells in ankylosing spondylitis. Using its own MiXCR run on the 5' RACE reads, TCRdb lists one record per CDR3 protein. The sample has around 890,000 distinct CDR3 sequences, roughly 12% seen once; the top ten hold just over 0.5%. Sample: blood, either unsorted or a sorted T cell fraction (not recorded which). These TCRs come from a male donor with ankylosing spondylitis. Both conserved end residues are part of each CDR3.

j_gene | v_gene | CDR3aa
TRBJ1-2 | TRBV5-1 | CASSPDRGPNYGYTF
TRBJ2-3 | TRBV6-1 | CASKWAGGRDTQYF
TRBJ2-7 | TRBV20-1 | CSAPVAGESYEQYF
TRBJ1-1 | TRBV20-1 | CSASPTGSYSAFF
TRBJ2-3 | TRBV4-3 | CASSQSPEGDTQYF
TRBJ2-3 | TRBV29-1 | CSVVQGLAGTDTQYF
TRBJ1-1 | TRBV20-1 | CSARVPPHIVSATEAFF
TRBJ1-5 | TRBV9 | CASSQGDISDQPQHF
TRBJ2-1 | TRBV4-3 | CASSQVLGRGNEQFF
TRBJ2-1 | TRBV5-1 | CASLPTGRSYNEQFF
TRBJ2-7 | TRBV27 | CASSSTGLGSYEQYF
TRBJ1-2 | TRBV20-1 | CSARGDREGYGYTF
TRBJ2-3 | TRBV4-2 | CASSQASPDTQYF
TRBJ2-3 | TRBV20-1 | CSASWAGGPGSTDTQYF
TRBJ1-1 | TRBV6-5 | CASRQGSEAFF
TRBJ1-1 | TRBV20-1 | CSARDGARVTEAFF
TRBJ2-7 | TRBV15 | CATSRAPAFGYEQYF
TRBJ2-3 | TRBV15 | CATSRDGGGDTQYF
TRBJ2-6 | TRBV29-1 | CSVGAGPTSGANVLTF
TRBJ2-1 | TRBV6-2/TRBV6-3 | CASRTNGNEQFF
TRBJ1-1 | TRBV25-1 | CASSDPERGKTEAFF
TRBJ2-5 | TRBV25-1 | CASSEVNQETQYF
TRBJ2-1 | TRBV20-1 | CSAYRTIQTQFF
TRBJ1-2 | TRBV12-3/TRBV12-4 | CATGGVRGYTF
TRBJ2-7 | TRBV7-2 | CASSYSRQQPYEQYF
TRBJ2-7 | TRBV19 | CASSILQLYEQYF
TRBJ1-6 | TRBV7-8 | CASSLEEAPLHF
TRBJ2-7 | TRBV5-6 | CASSSFPGQGTYEQYF
TRBJ2-1 | TRBV20-1 | CSATGLAGGHNEQFF
TRBJ2-5 | TRBV5-1 | CASSRGTGGGETQYF
TRBJ1-5 | TRBV18 | CASSLNIDSNQPQHF
TRBJ2-1 | TRBV5-6 | CASSSQRGGYNEQFF
TRBJ2-3 | TRBV7-6 | CASSPGPPNTQYF
TRBJ2-7 | TRBV6-1 | CASSIRTTSFAYEQYF
TRBJ2-7 | TRBV7-9 | CASSLVGRGYEQYF
TRBJ2-7 | TRBV20-1 | CSANRDTYEQYF
TRBJ1-1 | TRBV20-1 | CSAGGQRDTEAFF
TRBJ2-7 | TRBV6-6 | CARKGGGIYEQYF
TRBJ2-2 | TRBV18 | CASSPLGTANTGELFF
TRBJ1-6 | TRBV6-5 | CASSYWSQRQGIPLHF
TRBJ2-1 | TRBV9 | CASSVEAVPSYNEQFF
TRBJ2-4 | TRBV28 | CASSLDQRAKNIQYF
TRBJ2-2 | TRBV28 | CASSSPGQLGYTGELFF
TRBJ2-2 | TRBV29-1 | CSVRRRGDTGELFF
TRBJ1-5 | TRBV4-3 | CASSQDWQGAQPQHF
TRBJ2-1 | TRBV20-1 | CSARMQGAFNEQFF
TRBJ1-5 | TRBV7-7 | CASSLDAREKEDSNQPQHF
TRBJ2-1 | TRBV5-1 | CASSLTQGSHNEQFF
TRBJ1-6 | TRBV27 | CASSLTRWSPLHF
TRBJ2-3 | TRBV29-1 | CSVLGTPSTDTQYF
TRBJ1-2 | TRBV7-2 | CASSLGPNPYGYTF
TRBJ2-3 | TRBV7-2 | CASSNGGADTQYF